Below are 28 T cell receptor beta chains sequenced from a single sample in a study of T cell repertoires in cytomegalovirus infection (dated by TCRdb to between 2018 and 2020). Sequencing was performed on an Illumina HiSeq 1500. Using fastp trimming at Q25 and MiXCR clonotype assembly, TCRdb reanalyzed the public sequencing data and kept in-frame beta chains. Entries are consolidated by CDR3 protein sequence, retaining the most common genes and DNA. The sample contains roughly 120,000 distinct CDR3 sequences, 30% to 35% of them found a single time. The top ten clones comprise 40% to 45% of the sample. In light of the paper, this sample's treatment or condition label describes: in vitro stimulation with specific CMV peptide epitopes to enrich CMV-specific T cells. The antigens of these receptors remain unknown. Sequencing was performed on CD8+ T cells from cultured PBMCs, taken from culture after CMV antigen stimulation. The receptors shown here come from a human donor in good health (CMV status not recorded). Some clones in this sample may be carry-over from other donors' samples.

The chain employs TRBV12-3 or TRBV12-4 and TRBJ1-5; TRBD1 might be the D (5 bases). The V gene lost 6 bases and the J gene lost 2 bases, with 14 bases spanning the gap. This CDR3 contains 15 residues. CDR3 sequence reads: CASSPGFVGNQPQHF. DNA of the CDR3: TGTGCCAGCAGCCCAGGGTTCGTGGGCAATCAGCCCCAGCATTTT.

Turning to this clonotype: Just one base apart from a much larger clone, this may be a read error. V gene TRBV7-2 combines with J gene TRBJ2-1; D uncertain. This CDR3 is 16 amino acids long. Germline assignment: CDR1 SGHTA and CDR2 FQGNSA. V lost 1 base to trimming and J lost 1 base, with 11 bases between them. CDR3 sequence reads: CASSLGKSISYNEQFF. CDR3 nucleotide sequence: TGTGCCAGCAGCTTAGGGAAGTCTATTTCCTACAATGAGCAGTTCTTC.

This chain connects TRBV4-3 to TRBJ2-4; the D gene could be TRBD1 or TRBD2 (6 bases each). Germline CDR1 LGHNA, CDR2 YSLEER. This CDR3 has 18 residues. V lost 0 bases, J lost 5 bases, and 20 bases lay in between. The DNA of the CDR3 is TGCGCCAGCAGCCAAGATAGCTTCATCGGGGGCCTAGAAAACATTCAGTACTTC. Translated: CASSQDSFIGGLENIQYF.

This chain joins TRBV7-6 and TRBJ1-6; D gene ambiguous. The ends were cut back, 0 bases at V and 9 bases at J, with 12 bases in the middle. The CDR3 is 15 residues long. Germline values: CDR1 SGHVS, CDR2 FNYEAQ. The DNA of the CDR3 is TGTGCCAGCAGCTTAGCGAGGGAGGCGGCTTCACCCCTCCACTTT. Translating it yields CASSLAREAASPLHF.

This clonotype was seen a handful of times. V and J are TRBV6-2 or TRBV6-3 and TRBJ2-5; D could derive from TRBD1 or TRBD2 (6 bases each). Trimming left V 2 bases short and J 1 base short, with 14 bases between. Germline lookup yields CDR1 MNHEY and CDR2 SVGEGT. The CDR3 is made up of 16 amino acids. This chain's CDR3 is CASSYNSWGAQETQYF. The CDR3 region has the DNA TGTGCCAGCAGTTACAACTCCTGGGGGGCCCAAGAGACCCAGTACTTC.

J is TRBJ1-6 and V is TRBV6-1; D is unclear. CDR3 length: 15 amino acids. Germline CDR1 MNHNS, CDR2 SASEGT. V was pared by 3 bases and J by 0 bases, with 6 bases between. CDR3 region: CASSEGSSYNSPLHF. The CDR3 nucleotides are TGTGCCAGCAGTGAGGGGAGCTCCTATAATTCACCCCTCCACTTT.

Written as DNA, the CDR3 is TGTGCCAGCAGTTTATTGGGGGGGGAGACCCAGTACTTC. It is translated as CASSLLGGETQYF. This chain joins TRBV28 and TRBJ2-5, with 7 bases aligning to TRBD2. V was pared by 1 base and J by 5 bases, with 1 base of the junction left unmatched. Germline V gene sequence: CDR1 MDHEN, CDR2 SYDVKM. The CDR3 spans 13 residues.

This chain's CDR3 is CASSEARNTEAFF. The CDR3 bases are TGTGCCAGTAGTGAAGCTAGGAACACTGAAGCTTTCTTT. The chain carries TRBV19 and TRBJ1-1; D ambiguous. Trimming shortened V by 5 bases and J by 1 base, and 8 bases separated the two germline ends. Germline V gene data show CDR1 as LNHDA and CDR2 as SQIVND (reference sequence). The CDR3 runs 13 residues.

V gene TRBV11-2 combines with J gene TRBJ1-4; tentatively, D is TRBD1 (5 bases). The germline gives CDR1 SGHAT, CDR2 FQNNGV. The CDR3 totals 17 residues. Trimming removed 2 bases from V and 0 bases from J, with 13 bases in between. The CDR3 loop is CASSLQGNFATNEKLFF. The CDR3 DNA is TGTGCCAGCAGCTTACAGGGCAACTTTGCAACTAATGAAAAACTGTTTTTT.

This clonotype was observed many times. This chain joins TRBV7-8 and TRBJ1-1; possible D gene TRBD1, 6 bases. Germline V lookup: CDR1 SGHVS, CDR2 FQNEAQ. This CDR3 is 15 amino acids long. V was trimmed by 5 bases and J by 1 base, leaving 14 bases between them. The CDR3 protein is CASSAWTDKNTEAFF. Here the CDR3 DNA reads TGTGCCAGCAGCGCGTGGACAGACAAGAACACTGAAGCTTTCTTT.

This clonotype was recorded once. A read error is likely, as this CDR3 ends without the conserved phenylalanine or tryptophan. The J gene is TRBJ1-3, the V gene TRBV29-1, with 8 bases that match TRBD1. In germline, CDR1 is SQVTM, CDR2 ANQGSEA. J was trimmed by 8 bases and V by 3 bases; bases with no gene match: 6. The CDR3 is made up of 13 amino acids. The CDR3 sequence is CSVERTGRHTIYY. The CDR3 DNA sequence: TGCAGCGTTGAGAGGACAGGGCGGCACACCATATATTAT.

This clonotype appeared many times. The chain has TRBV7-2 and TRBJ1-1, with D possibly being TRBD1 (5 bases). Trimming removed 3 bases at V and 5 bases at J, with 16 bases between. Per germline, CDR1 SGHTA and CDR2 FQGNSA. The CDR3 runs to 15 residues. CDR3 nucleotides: TGTGCCAGCAGCTTGGTATTAAGGGGCTGGACTGAAGCTTTCTTT. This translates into CASSLVLRGWTEAFF.

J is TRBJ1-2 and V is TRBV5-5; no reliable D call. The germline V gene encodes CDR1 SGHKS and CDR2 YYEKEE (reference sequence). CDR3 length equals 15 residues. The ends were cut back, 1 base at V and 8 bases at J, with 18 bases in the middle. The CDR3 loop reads CASSLSGLQAWGYTF. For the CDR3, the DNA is TGTGCCAGCAGCTTGTCCGGGTTGCAGGCCTGGGGCTACACCTTC. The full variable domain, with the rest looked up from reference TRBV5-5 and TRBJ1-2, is DAGVTQSPTHLIKTRGQQVTLRCSPISGHKSVSWYQQVLGQGPQFIFQYYEKEERGRGNFPDRFSARQFPNYSSELNVNALLLGDSALYLCASSLSGLQAWGYTFGSGTRLTVV.

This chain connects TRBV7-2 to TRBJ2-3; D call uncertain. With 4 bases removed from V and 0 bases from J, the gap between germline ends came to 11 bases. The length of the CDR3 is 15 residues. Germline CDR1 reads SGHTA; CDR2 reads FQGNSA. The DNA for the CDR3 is TGTGCCAGCAGCTCGACGGCCAGTAGCACAGATACGCAGTATTTT. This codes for CASSSTASSTDTQYF.

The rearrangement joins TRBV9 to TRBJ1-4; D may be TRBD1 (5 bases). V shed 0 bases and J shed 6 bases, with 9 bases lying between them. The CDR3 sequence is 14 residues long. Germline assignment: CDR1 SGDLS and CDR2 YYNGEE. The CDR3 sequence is CASSVGGRHEKLFF. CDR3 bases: TGTGCCAGCAGCGTAGGGGGCAGACATGAAAAACTGTTTTTT. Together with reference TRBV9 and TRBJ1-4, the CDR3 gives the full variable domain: DSGVTQTPKHLITATGQRVTLRCSPRSGDLSVYWYQQSLDQGLQFLIQYYNGEERAKGNILERFSAQQFPDLHSELNLSSLELGDSALYFCASSVGGRHEKLFFGSGTQLSVL.

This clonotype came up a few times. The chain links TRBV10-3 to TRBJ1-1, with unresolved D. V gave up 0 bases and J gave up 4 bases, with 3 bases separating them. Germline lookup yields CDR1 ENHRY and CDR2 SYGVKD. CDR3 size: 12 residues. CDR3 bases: TGTGCCATCAGTGAGTCCTTCACTGAAGCTTTCTTT. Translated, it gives CAISESFTEAFF.

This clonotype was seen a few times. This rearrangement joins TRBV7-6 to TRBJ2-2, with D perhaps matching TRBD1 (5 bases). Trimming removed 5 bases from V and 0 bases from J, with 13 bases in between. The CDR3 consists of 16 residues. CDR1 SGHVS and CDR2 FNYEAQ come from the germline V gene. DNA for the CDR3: TGTGCCAGCAGCCTCAAGACAGCCGCGAACACCGGGGAGCTGTTTTTT. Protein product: CASSLKTAANTGELFF.

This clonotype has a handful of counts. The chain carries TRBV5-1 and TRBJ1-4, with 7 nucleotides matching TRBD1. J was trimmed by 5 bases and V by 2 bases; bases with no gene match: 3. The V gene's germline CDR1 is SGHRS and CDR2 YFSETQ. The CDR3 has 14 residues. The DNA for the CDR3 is TGCGCCAGCAGCTTTTGGACAGGAAATGAAAAACTGTTTTTT. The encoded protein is CASSFWTGNEKLFF.

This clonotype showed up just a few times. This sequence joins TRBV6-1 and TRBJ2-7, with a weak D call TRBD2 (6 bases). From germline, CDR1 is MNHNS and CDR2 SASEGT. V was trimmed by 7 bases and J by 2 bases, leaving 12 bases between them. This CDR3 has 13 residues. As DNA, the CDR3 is TGTGCCAGCAAAGACCGGGGGACCTACGAGCAGTACTTC. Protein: CASKDRGTYEQYF.

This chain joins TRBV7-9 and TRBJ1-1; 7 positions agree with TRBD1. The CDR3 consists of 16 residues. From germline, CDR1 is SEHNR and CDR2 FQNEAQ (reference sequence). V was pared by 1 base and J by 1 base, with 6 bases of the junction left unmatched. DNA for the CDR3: TGTGCCAGCAGCTTAGAGGCAGGGGGACCGAACACTGAAGCTTTCTTT. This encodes CASSLEAGGPNTEAFF. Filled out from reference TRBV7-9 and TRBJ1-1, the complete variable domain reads DTGVSQNPRHKITKRGQNVTFRCDPISEHNRLYWYRQTLGQGPEFLTYFQNEAQLEKSRLLSDRFSAERPKGSFSTLEIQRTEQGDSAMYLCASSLEAGGPNTEAFFGQGTRLTVV.

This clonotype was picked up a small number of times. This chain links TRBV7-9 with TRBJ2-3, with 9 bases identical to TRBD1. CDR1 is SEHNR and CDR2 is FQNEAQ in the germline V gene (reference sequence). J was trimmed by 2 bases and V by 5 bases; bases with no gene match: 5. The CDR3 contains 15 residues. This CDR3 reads CASSPRDRDTDTQYF. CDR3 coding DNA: TGTGCCAGCAGCCCCCGGGACAGGGACACAGATACGCAGTATTTT.

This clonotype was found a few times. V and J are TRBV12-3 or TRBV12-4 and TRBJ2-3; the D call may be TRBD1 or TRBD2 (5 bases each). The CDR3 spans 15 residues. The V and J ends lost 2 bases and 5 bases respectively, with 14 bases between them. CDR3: CASSLTETGGDTQYF. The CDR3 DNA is TGTGCCAGCAGTTTAACGGAAACAGGAGGAGATACGCAGTATTTT.

This CDR3 is CASNLNPGHYNEQFF. CDR3 sequence (DNA): TGTGCCAGCAACCTCAATCCCGGGCACTACAATGAGCAGTTCTTC. This rearrangement joins TRBV7-8 to TRBJ2-1; D not resolved. The V gene's germline CDR1 is SGHVS and CDR2 FQNEAQ. The CDR3 has 15 amino acids. V lost 7 bases and J lost 3, with 16 bases in between.

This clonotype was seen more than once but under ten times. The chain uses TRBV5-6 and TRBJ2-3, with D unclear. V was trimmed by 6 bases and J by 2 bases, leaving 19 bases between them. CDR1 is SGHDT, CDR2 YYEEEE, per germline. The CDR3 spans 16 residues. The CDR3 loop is CASNLAVSGFTDTQYF. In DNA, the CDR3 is TGTGCCAGCAATTTGGCGGTTAGTGGGTTCACAGATACGCAGTATTTT.

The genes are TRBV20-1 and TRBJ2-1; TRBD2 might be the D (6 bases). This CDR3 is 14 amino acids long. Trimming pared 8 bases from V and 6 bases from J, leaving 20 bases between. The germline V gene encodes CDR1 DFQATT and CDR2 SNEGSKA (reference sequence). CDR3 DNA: TGCAGTTCTACCGTAGCGGTCCTCCGCAATGAGCAGTTCTTC. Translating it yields CSSTVAVLRNEQFF.

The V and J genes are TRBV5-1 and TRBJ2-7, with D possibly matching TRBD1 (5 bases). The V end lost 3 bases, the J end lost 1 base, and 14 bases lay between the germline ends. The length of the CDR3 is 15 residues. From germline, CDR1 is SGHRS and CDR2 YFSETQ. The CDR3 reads CASSSGAGLSYEQYF. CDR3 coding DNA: TGCGCCAGCAGCTCGGGCGCAGGGTTATCCTACGAGCAGTACTTC.

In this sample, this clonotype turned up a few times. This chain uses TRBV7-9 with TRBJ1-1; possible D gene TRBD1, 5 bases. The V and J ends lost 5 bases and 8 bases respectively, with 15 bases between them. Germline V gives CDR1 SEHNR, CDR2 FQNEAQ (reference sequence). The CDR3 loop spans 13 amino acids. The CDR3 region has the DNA TGTGCCAGCAGCCGCCCAGGGTCATTGGAAGCTTTCTTT. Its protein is CASSRPGSLEAFF. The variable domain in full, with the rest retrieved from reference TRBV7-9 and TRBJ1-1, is DTGVSQNPRHKITKRGQNVTFRCDPISEHNRLYWYRQTLGQGPEFLTYFQNEAQLEKSRLLSDRFSAERPKGSFSTLEIQRTEQGDSAMYLCASSRPGSLEAFFGQGTRLTVV.

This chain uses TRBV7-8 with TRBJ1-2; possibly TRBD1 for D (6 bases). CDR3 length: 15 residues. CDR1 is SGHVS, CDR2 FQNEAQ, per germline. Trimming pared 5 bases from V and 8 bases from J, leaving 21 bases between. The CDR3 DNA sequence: TGTGCCAGCAGCCCGAGACAGGACCCTACTGACGGCTACACCTTC. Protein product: CASSPRQDPTDGYTF.